The source of this T cell receptor beta chain is a study of blood T cell repertoires in COVID-19. After removal of 0 bases from V and 2 bases from J, the junction contained 7 bases not matched to a gene. The CDR3 consists of 17 residues. CDR1 is SGHRS and CDR2 is YFSETQ in the germline V gene. In the source study's methods: From reference gene primer amplification, estimates of nucleated cell counts were derived. The table came from immunoSEQ multiplex PCR; TCRdb's copy has only in-frame clones and leaves some out. V, J and clone size reflect that table, while D and trimming were determined from the DNA. This sample has 130,000 or so clones, with about 83% found just once.

The chain carries TRBV5-1 and TRBJ2-7; 11 bases fit TRBD2. This receptor was obtained from a woman in her forties or fifties with acute COVID-19. Sample: PBMCs or T cells enriched from blood (not recorded which). CDR3 nucleotides: TGCGCCAGCAGCTTGGCCATGGGGACTAGCGGTACCTACGAGCAGTACTTC. It specifies CASSLAMGTSGTYEQYF.